This TCR beta chain was captured in a study of blood T cell repertoires in COVID-19. Profiled with immunoSEQ multiplex PCR; TCRdb holds only in-frame clones, not every one. The sample has tens of thousands of clones, over 70% seen once; the top ten hold 5% to 6.5%. V gave up 11 bases and J gave up 3 bases; unmatched junction bases: 7. CDR1 and CDR2 (germline): MNHEY, SVGAGI. The CDR3 runs 12 residues. Sequenced material: peripheral blood. The receptor comes from a man aged 50 to 60 with active COVID-19. J is TRBJ2-7 and V is TRBV6-5, with 7 bases matching TRBD1. The CDR3 sequence: CAGARTGYEQYF. The CDR3, as DNA: TGTGCCGGGGCCCGGACAGGCTACGAGCAGTACTTC.